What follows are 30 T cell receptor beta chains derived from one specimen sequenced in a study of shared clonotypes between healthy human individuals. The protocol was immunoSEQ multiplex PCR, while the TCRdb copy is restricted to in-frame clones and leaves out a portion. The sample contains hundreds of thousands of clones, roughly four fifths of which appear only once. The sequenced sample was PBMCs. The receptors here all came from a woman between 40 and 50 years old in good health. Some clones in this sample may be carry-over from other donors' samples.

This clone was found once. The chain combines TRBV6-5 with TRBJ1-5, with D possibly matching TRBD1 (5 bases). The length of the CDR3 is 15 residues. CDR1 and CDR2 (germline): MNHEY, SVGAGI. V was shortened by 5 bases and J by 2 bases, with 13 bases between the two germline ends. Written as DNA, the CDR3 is TGTGCCAGCAGTCAACTTCTGGGGGGCAATCAGCCCCAGCATTTT. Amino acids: CASSQLLGGNQPQHF.

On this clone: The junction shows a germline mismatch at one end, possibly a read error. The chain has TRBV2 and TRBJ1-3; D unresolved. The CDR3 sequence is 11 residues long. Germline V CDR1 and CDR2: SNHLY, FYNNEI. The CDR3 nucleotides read TGTGCCAGCAGTGAATTCAAAGGGCCCATCTTT. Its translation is CASSEFKGPIF.

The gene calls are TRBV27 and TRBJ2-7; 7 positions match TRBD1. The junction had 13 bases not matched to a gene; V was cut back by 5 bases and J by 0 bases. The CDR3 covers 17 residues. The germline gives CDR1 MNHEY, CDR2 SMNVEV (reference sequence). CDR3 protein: CASSPNPGQIISYEQYF. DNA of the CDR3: TGTGCCAGCAGTCCAAACCCGGGACAGATCATCTCCTACGAGCAGTACTTC.

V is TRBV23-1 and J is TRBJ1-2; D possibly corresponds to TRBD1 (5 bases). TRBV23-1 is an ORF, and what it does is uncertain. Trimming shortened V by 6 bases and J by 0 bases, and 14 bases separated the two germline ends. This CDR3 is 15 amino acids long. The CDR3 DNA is TGCGCCAGCAGGGAGCATCGGGGCACTAACTATGGCTACACCTTC. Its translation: CASREHRGTNYGYTF.

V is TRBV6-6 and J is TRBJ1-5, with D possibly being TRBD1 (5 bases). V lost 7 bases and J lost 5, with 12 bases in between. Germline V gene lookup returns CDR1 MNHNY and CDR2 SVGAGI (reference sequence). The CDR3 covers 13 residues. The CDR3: CASTLGTYQPQHF. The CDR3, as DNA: TGTGCCAGCACCCTGGGGACGTATCAGCCCCAGCATTTT.

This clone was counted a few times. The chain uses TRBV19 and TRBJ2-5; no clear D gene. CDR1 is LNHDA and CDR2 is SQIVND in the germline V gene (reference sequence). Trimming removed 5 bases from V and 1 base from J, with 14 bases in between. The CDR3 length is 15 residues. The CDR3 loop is CASSASSLPQETQYF. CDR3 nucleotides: TGTGCCAGTAGTGCCTCGTCGCTCCCCCAAGAGACCCAGTACTTC. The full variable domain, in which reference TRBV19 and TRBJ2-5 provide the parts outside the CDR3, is DGGITQSPKYLFRKEGQNVTLSCEQNLNHDAMYWYRQDPGQGLRLIYYSQIVNDFQKGDIAEGYSVSREKKESFPLTVTSAQKNPTAFYLCASSASSLPQETQYFGPGTRLLVL.

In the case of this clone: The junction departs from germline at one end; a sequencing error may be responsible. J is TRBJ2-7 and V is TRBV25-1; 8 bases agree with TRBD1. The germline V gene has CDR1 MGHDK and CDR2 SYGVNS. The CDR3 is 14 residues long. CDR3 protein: CASSEWDRSYEQYF. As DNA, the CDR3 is TGTGCCAGCAGCGAATGGGACAGGAGCTACGAGCAGTACTTC.

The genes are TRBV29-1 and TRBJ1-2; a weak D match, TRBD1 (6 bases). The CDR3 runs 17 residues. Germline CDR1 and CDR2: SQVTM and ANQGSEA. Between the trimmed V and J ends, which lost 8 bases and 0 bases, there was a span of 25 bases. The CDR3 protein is CSIDGAGERGPNYGYTF. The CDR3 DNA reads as TGCAGCATAGACGGGGCAGGGGAAAGAGGGCCTAACTATGGCTACACCTTC.

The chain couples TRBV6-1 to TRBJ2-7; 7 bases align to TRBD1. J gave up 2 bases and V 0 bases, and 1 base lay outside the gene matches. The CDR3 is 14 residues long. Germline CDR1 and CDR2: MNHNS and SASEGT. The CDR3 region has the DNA TGTGCCAGCAGTGAAGCTAGGGGGCCCTACGAGCAGTACTTC. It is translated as CASSEARGPYEQYF.

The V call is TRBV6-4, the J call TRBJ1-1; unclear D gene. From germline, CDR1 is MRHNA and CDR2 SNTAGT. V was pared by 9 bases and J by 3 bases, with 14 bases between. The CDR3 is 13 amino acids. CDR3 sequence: CASKSSWDTEAFF. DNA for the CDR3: TGTGCCAGTAAGAGCTCTTGGGACACTGAAGCTTTCTTT.

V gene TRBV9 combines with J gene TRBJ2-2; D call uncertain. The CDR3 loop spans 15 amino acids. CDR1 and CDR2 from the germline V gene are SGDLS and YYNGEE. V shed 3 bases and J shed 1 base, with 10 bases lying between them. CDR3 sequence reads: CASSAADGNTGELFF. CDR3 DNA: TGTGCCAGCAGCGCCGCGGACGGGAACACCGGGGAGCTGTTTTTT.

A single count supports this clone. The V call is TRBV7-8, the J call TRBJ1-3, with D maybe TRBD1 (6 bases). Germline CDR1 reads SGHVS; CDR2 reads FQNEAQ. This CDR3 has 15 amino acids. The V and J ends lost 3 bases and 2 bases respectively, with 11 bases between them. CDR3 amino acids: CASSFSGTTGNTIYF. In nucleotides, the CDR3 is TGTGCCAGCAGCTTCTCCGGGACAACTGGAAACACCATATATTTT.

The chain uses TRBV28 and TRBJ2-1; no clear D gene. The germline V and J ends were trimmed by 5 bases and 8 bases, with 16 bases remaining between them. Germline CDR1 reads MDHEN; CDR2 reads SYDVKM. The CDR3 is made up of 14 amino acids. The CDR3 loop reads CASSPAPTPHEQFF. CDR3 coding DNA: TGTGCCAGCAGTCCCGCCCCCACCCCCCATGAGCAGTTCTTC.

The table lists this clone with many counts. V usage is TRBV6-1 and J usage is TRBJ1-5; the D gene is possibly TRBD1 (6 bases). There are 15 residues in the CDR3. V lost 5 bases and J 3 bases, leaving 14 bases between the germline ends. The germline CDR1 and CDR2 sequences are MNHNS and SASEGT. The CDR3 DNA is TGTGCCAGCAGTACCCGAGGACAGCCCAATCAGCCCCAGCATTTT. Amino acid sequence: CASSTRGQPNQPQHF.

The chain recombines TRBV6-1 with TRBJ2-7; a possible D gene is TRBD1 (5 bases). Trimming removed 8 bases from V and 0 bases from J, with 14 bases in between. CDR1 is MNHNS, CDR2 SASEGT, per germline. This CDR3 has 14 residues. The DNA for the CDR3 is TGTGCCAGCGAGGACCGACAGAGCTCCTACGAGCAGTACTTC. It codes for CASEDRQSSYEQYF.

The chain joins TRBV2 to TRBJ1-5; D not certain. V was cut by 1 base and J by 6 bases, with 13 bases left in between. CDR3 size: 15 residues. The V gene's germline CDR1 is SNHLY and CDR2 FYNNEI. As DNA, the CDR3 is TGTGCCAGCAGTGAAGGGGGTACCCACGGTCAGCCCCAGCATTTT. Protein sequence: CASSEGGTHGQPQHF.

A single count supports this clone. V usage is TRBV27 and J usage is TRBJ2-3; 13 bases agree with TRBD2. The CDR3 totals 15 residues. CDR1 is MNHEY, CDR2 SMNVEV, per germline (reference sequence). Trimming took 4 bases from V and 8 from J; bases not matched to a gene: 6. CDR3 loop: CASSSPGLAGVTQYF. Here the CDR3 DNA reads TGTGCCAGCAGTTCACCCGGACTAGCGGGAGTTACGCAGTATTTT.

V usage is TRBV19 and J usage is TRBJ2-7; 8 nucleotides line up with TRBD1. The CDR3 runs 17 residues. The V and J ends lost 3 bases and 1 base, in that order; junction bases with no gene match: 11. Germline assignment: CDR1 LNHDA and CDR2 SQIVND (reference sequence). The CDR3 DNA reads TGTGCCAGTAGTATTGGGGACAGGCTTATTTCTTCCTACGAGCAGTACTTC. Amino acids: CASSIGDRLISSYEQYF.

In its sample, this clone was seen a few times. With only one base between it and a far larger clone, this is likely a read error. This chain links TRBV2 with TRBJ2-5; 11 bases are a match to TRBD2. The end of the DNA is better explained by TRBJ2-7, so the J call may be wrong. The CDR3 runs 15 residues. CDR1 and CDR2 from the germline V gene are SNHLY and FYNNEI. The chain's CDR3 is CATSGASGRSYEQYF. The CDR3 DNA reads TGTGCCACATCCGGGGCTAGCGGGAGGTCCTACGAGCAGTACTTC.

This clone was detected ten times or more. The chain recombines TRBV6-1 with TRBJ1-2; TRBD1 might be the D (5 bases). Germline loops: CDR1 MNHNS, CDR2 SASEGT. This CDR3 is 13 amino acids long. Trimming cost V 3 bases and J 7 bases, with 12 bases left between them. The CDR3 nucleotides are TGTGCCAGCAGTGAGGGACCTTGGGGTGGCTACACCTTC. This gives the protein CASSEGPWGGYTF.

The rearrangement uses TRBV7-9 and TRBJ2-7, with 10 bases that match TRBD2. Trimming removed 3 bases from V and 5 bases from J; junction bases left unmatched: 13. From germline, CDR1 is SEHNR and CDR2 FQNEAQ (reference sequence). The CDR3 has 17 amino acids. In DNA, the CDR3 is TGTGCCAGCAGCTTGGGAGGACTAGCGGAAGATGGGGACGAGCAGTACTTC. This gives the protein CASSLGGLAEDGDEQYF. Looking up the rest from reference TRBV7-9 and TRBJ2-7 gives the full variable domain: DTGVSQNPRHKITKRGQNVTFRCDPISEHNRLYWYRQTLGQGPEFLTYFQNEAQLEKSRLLSDRFSAERPKGSFSTLEIQRTEQGDSAMYLCASSLGGLAEDGDEQYFGPGTRLTVT.

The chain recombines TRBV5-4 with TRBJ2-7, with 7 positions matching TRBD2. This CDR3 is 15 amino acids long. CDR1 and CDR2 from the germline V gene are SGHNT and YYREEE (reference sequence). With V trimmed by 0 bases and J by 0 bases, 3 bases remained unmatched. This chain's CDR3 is CASSLVGGGSYEQYF. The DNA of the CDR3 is TGTGCCAGCAGCTTGGTTGGGGGGGGCTCCTACGAGCAGTACTTC.

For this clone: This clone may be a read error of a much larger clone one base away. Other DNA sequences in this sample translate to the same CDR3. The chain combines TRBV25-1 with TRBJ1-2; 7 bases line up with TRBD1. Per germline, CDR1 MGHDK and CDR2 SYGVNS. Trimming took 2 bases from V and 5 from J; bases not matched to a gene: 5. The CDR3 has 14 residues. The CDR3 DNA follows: TGTGCCAGCAGTGAAGTGACAGGGACATATGGCTACACCTTC. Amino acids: CASSEVTGTYGYTF.

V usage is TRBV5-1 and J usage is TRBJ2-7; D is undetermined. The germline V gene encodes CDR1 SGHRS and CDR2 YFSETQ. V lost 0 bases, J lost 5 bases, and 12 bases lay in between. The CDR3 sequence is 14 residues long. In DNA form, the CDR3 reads TGCGCCAGCAGCTTGGCCCAATGGAACCACGAGCAGTACTTC. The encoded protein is CASSLAQWNHEQYF.

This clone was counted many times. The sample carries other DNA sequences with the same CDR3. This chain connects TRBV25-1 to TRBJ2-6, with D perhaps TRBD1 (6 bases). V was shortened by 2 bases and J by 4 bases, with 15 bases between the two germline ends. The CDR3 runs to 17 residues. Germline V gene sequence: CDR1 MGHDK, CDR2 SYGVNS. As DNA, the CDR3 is TGTGCCAGCAGTGAAGTCGGTACAGGGACCGGGGCCAACGTCCTGACTTTC. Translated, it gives CASSEVGTGTGANVLTF.

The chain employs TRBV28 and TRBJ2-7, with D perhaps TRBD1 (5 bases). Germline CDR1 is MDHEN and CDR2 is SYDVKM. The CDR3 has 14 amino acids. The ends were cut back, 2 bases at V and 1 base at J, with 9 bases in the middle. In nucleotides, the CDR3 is TGTGCCAGCAGTTTACCGGACATTTCCTACGAGCAGTACTTC. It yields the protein CASSLPDISYEQYF.

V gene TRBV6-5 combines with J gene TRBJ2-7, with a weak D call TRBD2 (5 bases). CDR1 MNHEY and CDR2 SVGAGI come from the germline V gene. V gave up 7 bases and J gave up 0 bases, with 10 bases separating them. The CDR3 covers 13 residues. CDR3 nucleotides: TGTGCCAGCACCCTGAGGGACTCCTACGAGCAGTACTTC. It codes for CASTLRDSYEQYF.

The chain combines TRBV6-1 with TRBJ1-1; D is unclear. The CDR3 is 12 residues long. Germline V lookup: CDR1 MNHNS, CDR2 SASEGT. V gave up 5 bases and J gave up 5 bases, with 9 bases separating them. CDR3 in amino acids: CASSLTWTEAFF. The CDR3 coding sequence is TGTGCCAGCAGTCTAACTTGGACTGAAGCTTTCTTT.

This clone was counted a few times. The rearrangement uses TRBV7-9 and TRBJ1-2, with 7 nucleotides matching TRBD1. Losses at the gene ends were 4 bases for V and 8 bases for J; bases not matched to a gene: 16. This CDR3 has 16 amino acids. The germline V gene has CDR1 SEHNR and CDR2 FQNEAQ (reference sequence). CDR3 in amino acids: CASSSPNRKDRSGYTF. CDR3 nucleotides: TGTGCCAGCAGCTCCCCCAACAGGAAGGACAGGAGCGGCTACACCTTC.

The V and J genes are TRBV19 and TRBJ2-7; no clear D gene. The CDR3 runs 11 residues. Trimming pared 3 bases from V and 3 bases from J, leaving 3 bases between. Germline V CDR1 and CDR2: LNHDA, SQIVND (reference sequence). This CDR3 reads CASSINYEQYF. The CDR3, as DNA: TGTGCCAGTAGTATTAACTACGAGCAGTACTTC.